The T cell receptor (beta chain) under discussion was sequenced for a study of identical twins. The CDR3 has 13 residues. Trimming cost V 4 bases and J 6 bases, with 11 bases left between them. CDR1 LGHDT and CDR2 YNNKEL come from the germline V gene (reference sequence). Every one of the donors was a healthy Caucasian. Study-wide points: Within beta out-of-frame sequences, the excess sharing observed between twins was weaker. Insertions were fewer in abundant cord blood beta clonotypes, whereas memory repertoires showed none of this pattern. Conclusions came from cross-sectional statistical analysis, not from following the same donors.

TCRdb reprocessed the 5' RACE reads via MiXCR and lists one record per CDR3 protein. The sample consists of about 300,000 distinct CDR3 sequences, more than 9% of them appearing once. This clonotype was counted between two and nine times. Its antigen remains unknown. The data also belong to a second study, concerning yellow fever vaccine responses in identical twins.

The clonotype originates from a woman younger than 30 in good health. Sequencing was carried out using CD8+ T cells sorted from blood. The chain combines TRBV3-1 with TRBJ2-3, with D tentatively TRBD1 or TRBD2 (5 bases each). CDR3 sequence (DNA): TGTGCCAGCAGCCCGGGACCCTTGGATACGCAGTATTTT. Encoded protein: CASSPGPLDTQYF.